The clone carrying this TCR beta chain was observed a few times. Its antigen is unidentified. V lost 3 bases to trimming and J lost 6 bases, with 16 bases between them. CDR1 SGHRS and CDR2 YFSETQ come from the germline V gene. This CDR3 spans 14 amino acids. Every donor was a healthy Caucasian. The sample belongs to a study of identical twins. Study outcomes and limitations: Abundant beta clonotypes from cord blood had fewer insertions, unlike memory repertoires, which showed none.

A universal primer site was added by template switching, and unique molecular identifiers were carried by the cDNA. TCRdb redid the calling of the 5' RACE reads with MiXCR, one entry per CDR3 protein. The sample has approximately 600,000 distinct CDR3 sequences, over 8.5% seen once. The data were also submitted as part of a second study, on yellow fever vaccine responses in identical twins. From that paper: Convergence reportedly seemed to mark part of the twins' vaccine T cell response, with personalization marking the rest.

The source is a woman aged 18-30 years in good health. The specimen was PBMCs. The genes are TRBV5-1 and TRBJ2-7, with TRBD1 as a possible D gene (5 bases). In DNA form, the CDR3 reads TGCGCCAGCAGCTGGGCGCTCCGAAGGGGCGAGCAGTACTTC. Its translation: CASSWALRRGEQYF.